This T cell receptor beta chain emerged from a study of response to subunit inactivated influenza vaccine listed by TCRdb under 2018. A note on the overall study: To follow how T cells responded to a trivalent subunit inactivated influenza vaccine, the researchers relied on deep quantitative profiling of the T cell receptor repertoire. The investigation overall reported the following: The authors proposed that each seasonal influenza vaccination may bring in only a limited number of new T cells.

The library was generated by RT-PCR. The sample was run on an Illumina HiSeq 2500. TCRdb passed the public sequencing reads through fastp at Q25 and MiXCR, retaining productive beta sequences. Duplicate CDR3 protein sequences are folded into a single record with the most common DNA and genes. The sample table records about 700,000 distinct CDR3 sequences; 15% to 19% of these occur just once. The ten largest clones take up 11% of the sample. Taken from cysteine to phenylalanine, the CDR3 has 9 residues. The DNA shown is the 27-base CDR3, in frame from base 1. Relative to germline, V is 7 bases shorter and J is 9 bases shorter, with 4 bases between their ends. Looking up the germline V gene yields CDR1 ENHRY and CDR2 SYGVKD. To note about this clonotype: Its antigen is still unknown. No much larger clone is present one base from it, and per-base qualities are unavailable.

This specimen consisted of PBMCs from blood, obtained about 12 days after vaccination. This TCR came from a man aged 50-59 years who received an inactivated influenza vaccine. Donor details come from another sample of the same person, matched by shared clones. The V and J segments used are TRBV10-3 and TRBJ2-1; no D segment can be confidently identified. The sequenced DNA is TGTGCCATCAACGGTGAGCAGTTCTTC. Its product reads: CAINGEQFF.